The clone carrying this T cell receptor beta chain was seen a handful of times. TCRdb reprocessed the RT-PCR reads with MiXCR, giving one entry per CDR3 protein. The repertoire includes hundreds of thousands of distinct CDR3 sequences, 38% of them detected once, and 9.5% to 13% sits in the top ten. The data belong to a study of patients and donors after allogeneic stem cell transplantation. V shed 3 bases and J shed 0 bases, with 11 bases lying between them. Looked up from germline, CDR1 is MDHEN and CDR2 is SYDVKM. This CDR3 has 15 amino acids. What was sequenced was blood, either unsorted or a sorted T cell fraction (not recorded which). The sequence came from a human donor who was either an allogeneic HSCT recipient or a stem cell or donor lymphocyte infusion donor (not recorded which). It is not recorded whose cells these are; they may come from a transplant donor. J is TRBJ1-1 and V is TRBV28; D may be TRBD1 (6 bases). CDR3 sequence (DNA): TGTGCCAGCAGTTTTGGGGGGGCCCTGAACACTGAAGCTTTCTTT. Residues: CASSFGGALNTEAFF.